The clone carrying this T cell receptor beta chain showed up just a few times. The antigen is unknown. The assay was immunoSEQ multiplex PCR, and TCRdb's table has in-frame clones only and misses some. This sample has about 6,700 clones, with around 50% found just once. The sample originates from a study of T cells in localized non-small cell lung cancer. Broader study findings: In adjacent lung appeared a median around 57 of the top 100 tumor clones. Among blood samples, higher T cell density accompanied longer overall survival.

CDR3 length equals 15 residues. V was pared by 3 bases and J by 2 bases, with 13 bases between. Looked up from germline, CDR1 is MNHEY and CDR2 is SMNVEV (reference sequence). Source: lymph node tissue, taken before any cancer treatment. This chain joins TRBV27 and TRBJ1-1; D is unresolved. This receptor was identified in a female donor older than 55 with stage I lung adenocarcinoma. CDR3 sequence: CASSLGATLNTEAFF. CDR3 bases: TGTGCCAGCAGTTTGGGCGCAACGCTTAACACTGAAGCTTTCTTT.